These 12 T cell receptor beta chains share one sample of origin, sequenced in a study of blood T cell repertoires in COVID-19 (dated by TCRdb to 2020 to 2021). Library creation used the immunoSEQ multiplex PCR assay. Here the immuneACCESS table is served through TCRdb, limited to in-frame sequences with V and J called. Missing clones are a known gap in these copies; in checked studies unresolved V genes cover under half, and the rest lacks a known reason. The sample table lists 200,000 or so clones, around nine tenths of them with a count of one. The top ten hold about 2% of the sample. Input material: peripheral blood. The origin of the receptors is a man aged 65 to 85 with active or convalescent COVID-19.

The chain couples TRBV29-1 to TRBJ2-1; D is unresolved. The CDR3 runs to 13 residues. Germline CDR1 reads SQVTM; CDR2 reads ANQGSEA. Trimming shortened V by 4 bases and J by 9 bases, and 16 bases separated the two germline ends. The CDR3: CSVGQVPASEQFF. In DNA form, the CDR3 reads TGCAGCGTTGGGCAGGTTCCAGCCAGTGAGCAGTTCTTC.

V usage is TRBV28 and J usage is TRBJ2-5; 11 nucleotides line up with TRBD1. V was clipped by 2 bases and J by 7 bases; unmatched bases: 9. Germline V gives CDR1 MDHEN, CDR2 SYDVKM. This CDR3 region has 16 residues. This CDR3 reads CASSLPRTGGVGTQYF. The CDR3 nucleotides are TGTGCCAGCAGTTTACCTCGGACAGGGGGCGTTGGGACCCAGTACTTC.

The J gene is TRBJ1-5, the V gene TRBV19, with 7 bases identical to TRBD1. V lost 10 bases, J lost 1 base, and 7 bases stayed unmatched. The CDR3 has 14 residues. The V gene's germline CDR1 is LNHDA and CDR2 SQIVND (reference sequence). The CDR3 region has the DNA TGTGCCACCCGACGGGACAGAAGCAATCAGCCCCAGCATTTT. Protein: CATRRDRSNQPQHF.

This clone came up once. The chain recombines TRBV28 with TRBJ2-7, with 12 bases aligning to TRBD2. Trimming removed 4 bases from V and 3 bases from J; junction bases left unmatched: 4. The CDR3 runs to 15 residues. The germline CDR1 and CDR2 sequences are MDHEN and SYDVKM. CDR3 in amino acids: CASSSLGLAGYEQYF. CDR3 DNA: TGTGCCAGCAGTTCCCTGGGACTAGCGGGCTACGAGCAGTACTTC.

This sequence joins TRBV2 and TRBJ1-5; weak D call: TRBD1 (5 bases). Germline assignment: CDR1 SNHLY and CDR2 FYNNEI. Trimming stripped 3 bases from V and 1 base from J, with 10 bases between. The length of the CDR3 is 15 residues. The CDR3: CASSDWGLSNQPQHF. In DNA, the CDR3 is TGTGCCAGCAGTGACTGGGGCCTAAGCAATCAGCCCCAGCATTTT.

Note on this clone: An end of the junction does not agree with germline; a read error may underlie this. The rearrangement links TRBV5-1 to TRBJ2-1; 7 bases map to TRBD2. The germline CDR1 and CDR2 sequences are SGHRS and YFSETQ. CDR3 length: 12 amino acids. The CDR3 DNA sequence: TGCGCCAGCAGCTTGGCCGGGGGAGGGCGGATCTTC. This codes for CASSLAGGGRIF.

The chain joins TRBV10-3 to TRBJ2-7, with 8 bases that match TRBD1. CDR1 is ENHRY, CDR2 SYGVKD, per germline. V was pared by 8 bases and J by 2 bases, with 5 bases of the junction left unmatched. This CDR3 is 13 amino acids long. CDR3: CAIGGQDTYEQYF. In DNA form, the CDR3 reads TGTGCCATCGGGGGACAGGACACCTACGAGCAGTACTTC.

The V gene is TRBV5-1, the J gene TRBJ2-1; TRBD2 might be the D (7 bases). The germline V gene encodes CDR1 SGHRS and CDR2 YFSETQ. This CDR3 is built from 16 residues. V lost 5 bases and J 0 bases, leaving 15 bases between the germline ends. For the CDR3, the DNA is TGCGCCAGCAGGAGGGGGGGCCCTAGCTCCTACAATGAGCAGTTCTTC. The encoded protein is CASRRGGPSSYNEQFF.

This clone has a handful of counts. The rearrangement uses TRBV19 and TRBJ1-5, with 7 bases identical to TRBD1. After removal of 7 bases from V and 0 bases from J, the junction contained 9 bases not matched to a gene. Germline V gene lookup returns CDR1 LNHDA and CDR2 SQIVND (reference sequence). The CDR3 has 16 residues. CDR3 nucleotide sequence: TGTGCCAGTAAGAAAGGGGGCTCAGATAGCAATCAGCCCCAGCATTTT. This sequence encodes CASKKGGSDSNQPQHF.

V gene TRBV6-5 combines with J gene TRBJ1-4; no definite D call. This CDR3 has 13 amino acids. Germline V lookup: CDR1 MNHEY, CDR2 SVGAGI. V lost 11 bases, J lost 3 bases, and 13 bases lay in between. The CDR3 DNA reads TGTGCCCTAGTTTGGGTAGCTAATGAAAAACTGTTTTTT. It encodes CALVWVANEKLFF.

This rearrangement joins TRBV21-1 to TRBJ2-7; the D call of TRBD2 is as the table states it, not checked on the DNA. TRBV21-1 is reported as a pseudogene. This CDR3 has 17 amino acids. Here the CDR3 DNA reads TGTGCCAGCAGCAAAGCACCCGCAAGCGGGGGGAGCTACGAGCAGTACTTC. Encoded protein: CASSKAPASGGSYEQYF.

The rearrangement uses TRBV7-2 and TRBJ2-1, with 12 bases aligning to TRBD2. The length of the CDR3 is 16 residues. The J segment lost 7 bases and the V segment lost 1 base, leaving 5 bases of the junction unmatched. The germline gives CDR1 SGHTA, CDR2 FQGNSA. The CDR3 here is CASSLGWLAGGNEQFF. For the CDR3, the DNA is TGTGCCAGCAGCTTAGGTTGGCTAGCGGGAGGGAATGAGCAGTTCTTC.